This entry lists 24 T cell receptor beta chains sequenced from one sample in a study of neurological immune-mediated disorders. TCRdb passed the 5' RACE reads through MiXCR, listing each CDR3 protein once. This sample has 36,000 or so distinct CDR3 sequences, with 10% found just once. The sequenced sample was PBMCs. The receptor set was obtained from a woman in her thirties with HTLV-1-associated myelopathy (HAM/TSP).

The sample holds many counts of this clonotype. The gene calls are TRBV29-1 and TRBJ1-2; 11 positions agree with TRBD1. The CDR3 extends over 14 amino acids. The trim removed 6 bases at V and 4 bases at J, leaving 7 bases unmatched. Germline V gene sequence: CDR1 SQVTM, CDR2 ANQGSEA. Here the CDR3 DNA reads TGCAGCGTAGATAGGACAGGGGGCTTCTATGGCTACACCTTC. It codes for CSVDRTGGFYGYTF.

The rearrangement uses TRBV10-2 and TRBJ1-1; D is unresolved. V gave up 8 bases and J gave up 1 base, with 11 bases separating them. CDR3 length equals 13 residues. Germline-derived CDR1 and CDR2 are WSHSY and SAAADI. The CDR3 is CASQSLENTEAFF. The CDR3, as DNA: TGCGCCAGCCAGTCTTTAGAGAACACTGAAGCTTTCTTT.

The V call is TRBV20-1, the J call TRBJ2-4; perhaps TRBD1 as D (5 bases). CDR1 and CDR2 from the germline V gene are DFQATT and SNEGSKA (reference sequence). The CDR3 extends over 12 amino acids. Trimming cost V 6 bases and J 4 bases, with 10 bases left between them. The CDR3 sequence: CSAKGVKNIQYF. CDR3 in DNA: TGCAGTGCAAAAGGGGTAAAAAACATTCAGTACTTC.

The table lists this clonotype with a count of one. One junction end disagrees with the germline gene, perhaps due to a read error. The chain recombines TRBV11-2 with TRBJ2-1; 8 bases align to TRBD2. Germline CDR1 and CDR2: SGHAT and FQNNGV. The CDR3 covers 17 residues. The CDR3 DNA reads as TGTGCCGGCAGCTTAGTCGTGCCGGGGGGGGGAAACAATGAGCAGTTCTTC. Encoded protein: CAGSLVVPGGGNNEQFF.

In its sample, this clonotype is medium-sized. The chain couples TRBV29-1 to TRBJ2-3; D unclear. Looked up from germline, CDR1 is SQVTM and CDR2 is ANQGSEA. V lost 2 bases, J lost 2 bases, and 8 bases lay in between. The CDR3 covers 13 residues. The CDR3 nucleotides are TGCAGCGTTGAAAAGAGTTACACAGATACGCAGTATTTT. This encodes CSVEKSYTDTQYF.

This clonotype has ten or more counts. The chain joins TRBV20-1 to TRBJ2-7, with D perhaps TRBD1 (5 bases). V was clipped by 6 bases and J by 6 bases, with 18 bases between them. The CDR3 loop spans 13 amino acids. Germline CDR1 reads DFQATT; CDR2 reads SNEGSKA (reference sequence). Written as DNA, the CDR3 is TGCAGTGCCATAGGTCAGGGAATGGCCGAGCAGTACTTC. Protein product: CSAIGQGMAEQYF.

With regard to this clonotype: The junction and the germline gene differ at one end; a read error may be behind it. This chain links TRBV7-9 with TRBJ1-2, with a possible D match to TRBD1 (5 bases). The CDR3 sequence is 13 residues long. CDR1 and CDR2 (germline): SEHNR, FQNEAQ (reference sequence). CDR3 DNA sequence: TGTGCCAGCAGCTTAGCGGGGGTGCTTGGCTATACCTTC. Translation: CASSLAGVLGYTF.

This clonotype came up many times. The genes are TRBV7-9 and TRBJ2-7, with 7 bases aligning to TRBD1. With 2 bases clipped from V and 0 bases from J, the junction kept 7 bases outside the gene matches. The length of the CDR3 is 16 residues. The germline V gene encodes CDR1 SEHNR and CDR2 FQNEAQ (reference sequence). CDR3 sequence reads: CASSLFDRDGSYEQYF. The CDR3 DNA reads TGTGCCAGCAGCTTATTCGACAGGGATGGCTCCTACGAGCAGTACTTC.

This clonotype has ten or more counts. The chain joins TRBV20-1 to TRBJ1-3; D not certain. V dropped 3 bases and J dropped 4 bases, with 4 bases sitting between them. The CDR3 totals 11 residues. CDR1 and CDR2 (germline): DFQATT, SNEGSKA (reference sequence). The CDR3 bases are TGCAGTGCTAGGGGGGGAAACACCATATATTTT. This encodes CSARGGNTIYF.

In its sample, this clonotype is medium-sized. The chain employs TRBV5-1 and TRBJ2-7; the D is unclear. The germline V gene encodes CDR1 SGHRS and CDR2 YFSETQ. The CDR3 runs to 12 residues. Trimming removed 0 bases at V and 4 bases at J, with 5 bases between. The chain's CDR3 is CASSLAPYEQYF. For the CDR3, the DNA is TGCGCCAGCAGCTTGGCCCCATACGAGCAGTACTTC.

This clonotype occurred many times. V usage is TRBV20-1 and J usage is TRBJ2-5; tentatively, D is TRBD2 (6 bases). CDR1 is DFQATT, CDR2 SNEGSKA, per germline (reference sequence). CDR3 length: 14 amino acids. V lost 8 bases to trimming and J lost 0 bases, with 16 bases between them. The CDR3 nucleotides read TGCAGTCCCACGGGACTCCAGTACCAAGAGACCCAGTACTTC. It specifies CSPTGLQYQETQYF.

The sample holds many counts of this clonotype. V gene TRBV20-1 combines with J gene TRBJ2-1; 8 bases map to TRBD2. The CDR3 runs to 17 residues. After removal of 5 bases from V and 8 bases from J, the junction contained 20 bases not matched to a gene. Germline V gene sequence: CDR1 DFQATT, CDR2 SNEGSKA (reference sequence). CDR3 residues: CSASGGGDVGVGDEQFF. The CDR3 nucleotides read TGCAGTGCTTCGGGGGGGGGCGATGTCGGGGTGGGCGATGAGCAGTTCTTC.

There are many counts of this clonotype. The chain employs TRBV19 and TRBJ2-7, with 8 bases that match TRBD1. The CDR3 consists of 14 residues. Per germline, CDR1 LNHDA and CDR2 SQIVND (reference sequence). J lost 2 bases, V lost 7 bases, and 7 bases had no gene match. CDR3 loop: CASKPAGGTYEQYF. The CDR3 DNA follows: TGTGCCAGTAAACCGGCAGGGGGCACCTACGAGCAGTACTTC.

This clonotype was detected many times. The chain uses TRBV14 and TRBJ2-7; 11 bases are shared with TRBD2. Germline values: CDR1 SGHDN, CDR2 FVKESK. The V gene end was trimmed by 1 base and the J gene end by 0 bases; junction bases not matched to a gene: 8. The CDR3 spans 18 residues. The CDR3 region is CASSQVLAGGTGSYEQYF. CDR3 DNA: TGTGCCAGCAGCCAAGTCCTAGCGGGGGGCACCGGCTCCTACGAGCAGTACTTC.

CDR3 nucleotide sequence: TGTGCCTGGAACCGGGACAGGGGAGGGACCGGGGAGCTGTTTTTT. Protein sequence: CAWNRDRGGTGELFF. This chain links TRBV30 with TRBJ2-2, with TRBD1 matching over 10 bases. CDR1 and CDR2 from the germline V gene are GTSNPN and SVGIG (reference sequence). The CDR3 totals 15 residues. After removal of 4 bases from V and 5 bases from J, the junction contained 7 bases not matched to a gene.

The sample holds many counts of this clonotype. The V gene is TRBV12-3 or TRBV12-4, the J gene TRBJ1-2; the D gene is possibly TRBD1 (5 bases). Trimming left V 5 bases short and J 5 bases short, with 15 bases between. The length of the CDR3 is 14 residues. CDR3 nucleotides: TGTGCCAGCAGTCCTCTCTTTGGGGGTTATGGCTACACCTTC. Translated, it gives CASSPLFGGYGYTF.

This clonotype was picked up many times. The CDR3: CASSQGVVGTPLHF. CDR3 nucleotide sequence: TGTGCCAGCAGTCAAGGCGTTGTGGGGACACCCCTCCACTTT. The genes are TRBV27 and TRBJ1-6; D not certain. The CDR3 is made up of 14 amino acids. V was trimmed by 5 bases and J by 11 bases, leaving 16 bases between them. CDR1 is MNHEY, CDR2 SMNVEV, per germline (reference sequence).

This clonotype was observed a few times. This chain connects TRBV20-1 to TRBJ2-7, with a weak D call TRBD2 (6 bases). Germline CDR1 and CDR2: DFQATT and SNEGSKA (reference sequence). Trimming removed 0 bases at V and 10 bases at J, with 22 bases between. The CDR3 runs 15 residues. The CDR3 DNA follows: TGCAGTGCTAGAGAGGGGGTGGGGGGTGCGGCCCCTCAGTACTTC. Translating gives CSAREGVGGAAPQYF.

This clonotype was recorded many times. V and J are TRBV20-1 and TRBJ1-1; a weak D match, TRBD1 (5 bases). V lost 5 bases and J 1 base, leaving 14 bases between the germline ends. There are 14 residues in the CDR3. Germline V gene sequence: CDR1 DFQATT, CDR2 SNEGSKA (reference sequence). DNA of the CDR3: TGCAGTGCTTTGTCCCTCGGGGGGAACACTGAAGCTTTCTTT. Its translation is CSALSLGGNTEAFF.

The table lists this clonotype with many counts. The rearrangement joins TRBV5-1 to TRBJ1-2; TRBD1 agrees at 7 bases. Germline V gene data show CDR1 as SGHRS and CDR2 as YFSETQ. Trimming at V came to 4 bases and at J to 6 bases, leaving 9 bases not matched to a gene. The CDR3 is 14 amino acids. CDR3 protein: CASSEHTTGHGYTF. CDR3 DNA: TGCGCCAGCAGCGAACACACGACAGGGCATGGCTACACCTTC.

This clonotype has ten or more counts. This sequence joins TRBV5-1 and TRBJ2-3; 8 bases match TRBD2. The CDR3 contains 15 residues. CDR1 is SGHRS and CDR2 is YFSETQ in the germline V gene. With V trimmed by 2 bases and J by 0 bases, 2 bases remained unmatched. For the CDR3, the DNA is TGCGCCAGCAGCTTCGGGGGGGTGAGCACAGATACGCAGTATTTT. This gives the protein CASSFGGVSTDTQYF. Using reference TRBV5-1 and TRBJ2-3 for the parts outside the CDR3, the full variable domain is KAGVTQTPRYLIKTRGQQVTLSCSPISGHRSVSWYQQTPGQGLQFLFEYFSETQRNKGNFPGRFSGRQFSNSRSEMNVSTLELGDSALYLCASSFGGVSTDTQYFGPGTRLTVL.

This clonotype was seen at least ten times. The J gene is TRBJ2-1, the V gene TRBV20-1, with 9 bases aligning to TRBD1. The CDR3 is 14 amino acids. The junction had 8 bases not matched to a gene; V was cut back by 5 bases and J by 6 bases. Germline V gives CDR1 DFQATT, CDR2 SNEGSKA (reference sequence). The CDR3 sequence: CSARRDRVSNEQFF. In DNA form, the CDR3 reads TGCAGTGCTCGCCGGGACAGGGTGAGCAATGAGCAGTTCTTC.

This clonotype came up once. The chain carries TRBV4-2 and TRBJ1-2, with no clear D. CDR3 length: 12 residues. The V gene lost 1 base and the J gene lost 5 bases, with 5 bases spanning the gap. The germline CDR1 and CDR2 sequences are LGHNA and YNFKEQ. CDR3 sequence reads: CASSQASYGYTF. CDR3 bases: TGTGCCAGCAGCCAAGCTTCTTATGGCTACACCTTC.

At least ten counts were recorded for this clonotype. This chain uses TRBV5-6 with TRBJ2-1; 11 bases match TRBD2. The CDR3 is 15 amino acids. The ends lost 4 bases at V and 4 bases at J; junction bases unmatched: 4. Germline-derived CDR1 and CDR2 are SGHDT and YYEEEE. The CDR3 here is CASSLGLAAYNEQFF. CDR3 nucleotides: TGTGCCAGCAGCCTGGGACTAGCGGCTTACAATGAGCAGTTCTTC.